This TCR beta chain originates from a study of CD8 T cells in ankylosing spondylitis (dated by TCRdb to the late 2010s). Study-level background: The study set out to find disease-linked TCR variants by profiling T cell receptor beta repertoires in ankylosing spondylitis patients and healthy donors. Samples of peripheral blood were taken, and for ankylosing spondylitis patients, synovial fluid was collected as well. The whole study cohort included roughly 110 healthy donors and over 20 ankylosing spondylitis patients.

From a lookup of the germline V gene, CDR1 and CDR2 are SGHRS and YFSETQ. The CDR3 measures 14 amino acids from cysteine to phenylalanine. Just CDR3 DNA is preserved here, 42 bases in frame from base 1. V drops 4 bases and J drops 1 base, leaving 12 bases in between. Note on this clonotype: There is no known antigen for this receptor. No qualities accompany the bases; no much larger clone lies one base away.

The run used an Illumina HiSeq 2500. Quantitative 5'-RACE with molecular barcodes was used to prepare TCR beta libraries. As for the original processing: To identify disease-linked TCR variants, a new computational method was used, one built on a probabilistic model of VDJ rearrangement. The raw public reads went through TCRdb reprocessing: fastp at Q25, MiXCR clone calling, in-frame beta chains kept. Records with the same CDR3 protein are collapsed into one entry carrying the most frequent genes and DNA. The V and J calls follow TCRdb's processing rather than the paper's. This sample lists about 800,000 distinct CDR3 sequences; roughly 12% were detected once. The ten largest account for about 0.49% of the sample. What the work shows at the level of the full study, not this receptor alone: Blood from ankylosing spondylitis patients appeared to be characterized by a TCR beta motif made up of several highly homologous amino acid variants. Significant enrichment of the disease-linked clones was reported in matched synovial fluid samples from ankylosing spondylitis patients. Some motif variants were previously reported in synovial fluid and blood of reactive arthritis patients, suggesting common disease-initiation mechanisms. A CD8+ phenotype was shown by the disease-linked clones, which were found at relatively low frequencies in peripheral blood.

The sample was blood, either unsorted or a sorted T cell fraction (not recorded which). The chain uses TRBV5-1 and TRBJ2-7, with the D gene uncertain. The sequence was collected from a male donor with ankylosing spondylitis. This receptor has the CDR3 CASSRALESYEQYF. At the DNA level, the sequence is TGCGCCAGCAGCAGGGCTCTCGAATCCTACGAGCAGTACTTC.